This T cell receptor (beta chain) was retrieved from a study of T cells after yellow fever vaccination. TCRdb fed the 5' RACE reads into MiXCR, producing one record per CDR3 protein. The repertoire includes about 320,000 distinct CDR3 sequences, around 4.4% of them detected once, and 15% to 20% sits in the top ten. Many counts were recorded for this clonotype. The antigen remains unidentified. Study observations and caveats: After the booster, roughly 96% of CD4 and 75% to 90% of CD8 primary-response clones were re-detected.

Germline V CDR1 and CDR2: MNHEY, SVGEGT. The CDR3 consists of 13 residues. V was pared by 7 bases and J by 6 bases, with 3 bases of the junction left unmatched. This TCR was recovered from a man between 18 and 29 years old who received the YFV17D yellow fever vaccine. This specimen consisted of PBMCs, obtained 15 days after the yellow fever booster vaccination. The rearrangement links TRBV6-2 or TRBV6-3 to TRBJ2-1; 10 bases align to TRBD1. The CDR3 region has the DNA TGTGCCAGCACTGGGACAGGGGTCAATGAGCAGTTCTTC. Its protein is CASTGTGVNEQFF.